These 25 T cell receptor beta chains originate from one sample sequenced in a study of cytomegalovirus exposure and HLA in healthy donors. The PCR used 60 Vbeta and 13 Jbeta primers. Assay used: immunoSEQ multiplex PCR; TCRdb lists only in-frame clones, some missing. This repertoire shows 150,000 or so clones, approximately 80% found once; its top ten account for more than 6%. The sequenced sample was PBMCs. The receptors derive from a woman in her thirties or forties in good health and CMV-seropositive.

The rearrangement uses TRBV19 and TRBJ1-1; weak D call: TRBD1 (5 bases). V lost 10 bases and J 5 bases, leaving 17 bases between the germline ends. The length of the CDR3 is 13 residues. Per the germline V gene, CDR1 is LNHDA and CDR2 is SQIVND (reference sequence). As DNA, the CDR3 is TGTGCCACACGGGGGTTGACGATGACTGAAGCTTTCTTT. Protein: CATRGLTMTEAFF.

This clone showed up just once. The gene calls are TRBV6-7 and TRBJ2-1; 12 bases match TRBD2. Being an ORF, TRBV6-7 has a function that is uncertain. There are 16 residues in the CDR3. Trimming at V came to 2 bases and at J to 9 bases, leaving 8 bases not matched to a gene. The CDR3 region is CASSYKLAGGSGEQFF. DNA of the CDR3: TGTGCCAGCAGTTACAAACTAGCGGGGGGTTCTGGTGAGCAGTTCTTC.

This chain connects TRBV28 to TRBJ2-1; 11 nucleotides match TRBD2. Trimming took 6 bases from V and 8 from J; bases not matched to a gene: 12. CDR1 and CDR2 from the germline V gene are MDHEN and SYDVKM. The CDR3 spans 16 residues. CDR3 DNA: TGTGCCAGCAGCTTCCCTTTAGCGGGGGGGAGGGATGAGCAGTTCTTC. Protein: CASSFPLAGGRDEQFF.

The gene calls are TRBV27 and TRBJ1-5; 7 bases map to TRBD1. Germline V CDR1 and CDR2: MNHEY, SMNVEV (reference sequence). Trimming removed 5 bases from V and 4 bases from J; junction bases left unmatched: 5. This CDR3 contains 14 residues. The CDR3 DNA follows: TGTGCCAGCAGTAGACAGGGATGGAATCAGCCCCAGCATTTT. This gives the protein CASSRQGWNQPQHF.

This clone was detected once. The gene calls are TRBV6-1 and TRBJ1-1; maybe TRBD1 (6 bases). The CDR3 consists of 15 residues. Germline V gene lookup returns CDR1 MNHNS and CDR2 SASEGT. Trimming took 3 bases from V and 0 from J, leaving 11 bases between them. CDR3 sequence (DNA): TGTGCCAGCAGTGATCCAGGGGACATGAACACTGAAGCTTTCTTT. Residues: CASSDPGDMNTEAFF.

This chain uses TRBV29-1 with TRBJ2-3; TRBD1 might be the D (5 bases). Germline V gene data show CDR1 as SQVTM and CDR2 as ANQGSEA. Trimming took off 4 bases at V and 4 bases at J, with 21 bases between the two ends. This CDR3 is 16 amino acids long. In DNA form, the CDR3 reads TGCAGCGTTGGTCGGGCAGGGAATGATGGATCAGATACGCAGTATTTT. Protein sequence: CSVGRAGNDGSDTQYF.

The V gene is TRBV6-1, the J gene TRBJ1-1, with a weak D call TRBD1 (6 bases). This CDR3 contains 12 residues. Germline V gene data show CDR1 as MNHNS and CDR2 as SASEGT. Trimming stripped 8 bases from V and 7 bases from J, with 14 bases between. The CDR3: CASSRGSGEAFF. Written as DNA, the CDR3 is TGTGCCAGCTCCAGGGGCAGCGGTGAAGCTTTCTTT.

This clone appeared a few times. J is TRBJ2-7 and V is TRBV28; 11 bases align to TRBD1. The germline CDR1 and CDR2 sequences are MDHEN and SYDVKM. The junction had 3 bases not matched to a gene; V was cut back by 6 bases and J by 2 bases. The CDR3 is 14 amino acids. The CDR3: CASSQGQGAYEQYF. CDR3 coding DNA: TGTGCCAGCAGCCAGGGACAGGGGGCCTACGAGCAGTACTTC.

This clone is a singleton in its sample. One end of the junction is discordant with germline, which a read error may explain. The chain is built from TRBV5-1 and TRBJ1-2; 7 nucleotides align to TRBD1. The length of the CDR3 is 14 residues. CDR1 SGHRS and CDR2 YFSETQ come from the germline V gene. CDR3 nucleotide sequence: TGCGCCAGCAGCCCCTCTGGGGACAGACAACCCGGCAGCTTC. This gives the protein CASSPSGDRQPGSF.

The chain links TRBV7-9 to TRBJ2-1, with 11 nucleotides matching TRBD2. The trim removed 2 bases at V and 6 bases at J, leaving 3 bases unmatched. Germline loops: CDR1 SEHNR, CDR2 FQNEAQ (reference sequence). This CDR3 contains 15 residues. The CDR3 DNA reads TGTGCCAGCAGCTTAATAGCGGGGGGGAGCAATGAGCAGTTCTTC. It yields the protein CASSLIAGGSNEQFF.

The gene calls are TRBV30 and TRBJ1-2; no firm D call. CDR3 length: 12 residues. Per germline, CDR1 GTSNPN and CDR2 SVGIG (reference sequence). V gave up 0 bases and J gave up 8 bases, with 10 bases separating them. The CDR3 nucleotides are TGTGCCTGGAGTGTTTCCCGAGAAGGCTACACCTTC. As protein: CAWSVSREGYTF.

V usage is TRBV27 and J usage is TRBJ1-5; 7 bases are shared with TRBD1. V was pared by 6 bases and J by 0 bases, with 17 bases of the junction left unmatched. The CDR3 has 19 residues. Germline values: CDR1 MNHEY, CDR2 SMNVEV (reference sequence). CDR3 in DNA: TGTGCCAGCAGATCTAACACAGGGGACACATCCTCTAGCAATCAGCCCCAGCATTTT. Protein product: CASRSNTGDTSSSNQPQHF.

In its sample, this clone was seen a few times. The chain recombines TRBV6-6 with TRBJ1-6; D gene uncertain. The CDR3 consists of 14 residues. Trimming left V 0 bases short and J 10 bases short, with 10 bases between. Germline V gene lookup returns CDR1 MNHNY and CDR2 SVGAGI (reference sequence). This CDR3 is CASSYSAYRSPLHF. The CDR3 DNA is TGTGCCAGCAGTTACTCGGCATATCGATCACCCCTCCACTTT.

The gene calls are TRBV10-3 and TRBJ1-1; D is undetermined. Germline loops: CDR1 ENHRY, CDR2 SYGVKD. CDR3 size: 14 residues. The ends were cut back, 4 bases at V and 2 bases at J, with 11 bases in the middle. CDR3 in amino acids: CAISVGGGNTEAFF. The CDR3 DNA follows: TGTGCCATCAGTGTAGGTGGCGGAAACACTGAAGCTTTCTTT.

The CDR3 DNA reads as TGCGCCAGCAGCTTGGGATTGGGCGGGGGCCCCCAAGAGACCCAGTACTTC. Protein product: CASSLGLGGGPQETQYF. V is TRBV5-1 and J is TRBJ2-5, with D possibly TRBD2 on 7 matching bases. Germline V gives CDR1 SGHRS, CDR2 YFSETQ. The V end lost 0 bases, the J end lost 1 base, and 16 bases lay between the germline ends. The CDR3 has 17 amino acids.

V and J are TRBV27 and TRBJ1-1; 9 bases line up with TRBD1. Germline V CDR1 and CDR2: MNHEY, SMNVEV (reference sequence). V lost 5 bases and J lost 5; bases outside the gene matches: 6. This CDR3 contains 14 residues. The CDR3 here is CASSPTGGRTEAFF. CDR3 nucleotide sequence: TGTGCCAGCAGTCCGACAGGGGGGAGGACTGAAGCTTTCTTT.

The gene calls are TRBV28 and TRBJ1-1; 8 bases align to TRBD1. V lost 4 bases to trimming and J lost 6 bases; unmatched junction nucleotides: 13. The CDR3 extends over 16 amino acids. Per germline, CDR1 MDHEN and CDR2 SYDVKM. CDR3 in DNA: TGTGCCAGCAGTTCCATGATATTACAGGGGGTCCCTGAAGCTTTCTTT. Translated, it gives CASSSMILQGVPEAFF.

The chain has TRBV28 and TRBJ1-2; the D gene is possibly TRBD1 (6 bases). The CDR3 loop spans 14 amino acids. Trimming shortened V by 10 bases and J by 4 bases, and 19 bases separated the two germline ends. Per germline, CDR1 MDHEN and CDR2 SYDVKM. The CDR3, as DNA: TGTGCCACCCTATGGGGGGGCGGCGGCTATGGCTACACCTTC. Its translation is CATLWGGGGYGYTF.

The genes are TRBV9 and TRBJ2-7, with 8 bases identical to TRBD1. CDR3 length: 15 amino acids. Trimming cost V 3 bases and J 5 bases; bases outside gene matches: 10. Germline lookup yields CDR1 SGDLS and CDR2 YYNGEE. CDR3 amino acids: CASSAGTGLSDEQYF. CDR3 nucleotides: TGTGCCAGCAGCGCCGGGACAGGCCTTTCGGACGAGCAGTACTTC.

This chain joins TRBV28 and TRBJ1-1; tentative D call: TRBD1 (6 bases). There are 15 residues in the CDR3. The V and J ends lost 4 bases and 7 bases respectively, with 19 bases between them. Germline loops: CDR1 MDHEN, CDR2 SYDVKM. The CDR3 DNA follows: TGTGCCAGCAGTTATCTCACAGGGAAACTCGATGAAGCTTTCTTT. Translating gives CASSYLTGKLDEAFF.

This clone is a singleton in its sample. This CDR3 is CASSQATGMSTEAFF. CDR3 bases: TGTGCCAGCAGCCAAGCCACAGGCATGAGCACTGAAGCTTTCTTT. The chain couples TRBV4-2 to TRBJ1-1, with D perhaps TRBD1 (5 bases). Trimming stripped 1 base from V and 4 bases from J, with 13 bases between. The length of the CDR3 is 15 residues. In germline, CDR1 is LGHNA, CDR2 YNFKEQ.

The chain carries TRBV7-3 and TRBJ2-3; TRBD2 aligns across 11 bases. V lost 6 bases to trimming and J lost 7 bases; unmatched junction nucleotides: 9. The CDR3 spans 15 residues. CDR1 and CDR2 from the germline V gene are SGHTA and FQGTGA. The CDR3 DNA follows: TGTGCCAGCAGTACTATAGCGGGGGGGCTGCATACGCAGTATTTT. Protein sequence: CASSTIAGGLHTQYF.

Here the CDR3 DNA reads TGCGCCAGCAGCCAAGAGGGGGGACAGCGGACAGATACGCAGTATTTT. It is translated as CASSQEGGQRTDTQYF. This sequence joins TRBV4-1 and TRBJ2-3; possibly TRBD1 for D (7 bases). The germline V gene has CDR1 MGHRA and CDR2 YSYEKL. The CDR3 covers 16 residues. Trimming stripped 0 bases from V and 3 bases from J, with 13 bases between.

This chain links TRBV6-1 with TRBJ1-2; D not resolved. Germline-derived CDR1 and CDR2 are MNHNS and SASEGT. The ends were cut back, 0 bases at V and 8 bases at J, with 13 bases in the middle. This CDR3 has 14 amino acids. The CDR3 DNA reads TGTGCCAGCAGTGAAGCCCTAGAGCTGAGGGGCTACACCTTC. Protein: CASSEALELRGYTF.

V gene TRBV6-4 combines with J gene TRBJ2-3; 10 bases are shared with TRBD2. V lost 6 bases, J lost 6 bases, and 18 bases stayed unmatched. The CDR3 runs to 18 residues. In germline, CDR1 is MRHNA, CDR2 SNTAGT. As DNA, the CDR3 is TGTGCCAGCAGCCCCCTTGCGGCGAGCGGGGGGGCAGGCGATACGCAGTATTTT. Protein product: CASSPLAASGGAGDTQYF.